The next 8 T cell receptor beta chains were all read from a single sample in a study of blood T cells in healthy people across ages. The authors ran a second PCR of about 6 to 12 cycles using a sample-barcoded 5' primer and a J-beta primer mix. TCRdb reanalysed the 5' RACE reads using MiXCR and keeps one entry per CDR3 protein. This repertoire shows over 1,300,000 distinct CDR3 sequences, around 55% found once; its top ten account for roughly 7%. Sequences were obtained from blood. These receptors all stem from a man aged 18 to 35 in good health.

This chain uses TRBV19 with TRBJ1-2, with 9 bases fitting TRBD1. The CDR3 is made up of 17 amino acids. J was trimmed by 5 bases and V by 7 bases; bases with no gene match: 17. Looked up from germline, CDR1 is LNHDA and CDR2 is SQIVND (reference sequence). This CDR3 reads CASTLGTARTGEYGYTF. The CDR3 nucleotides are TGTGCCAGTACCCTGGGAACTGCAAGGACAGGGGAATATGGCTACACCTTC. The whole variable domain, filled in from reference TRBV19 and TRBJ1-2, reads DGGITQSPKYLFRKEGQNVTLSCEQNLNHDAMYWYRQDPGQGLRLIYYSQIVNDFQKGDIAEGYSVSREKKESFPLTVTSAQKNPTAFYLCASTLGTARTGEYGYTFGSGTRLTVV.

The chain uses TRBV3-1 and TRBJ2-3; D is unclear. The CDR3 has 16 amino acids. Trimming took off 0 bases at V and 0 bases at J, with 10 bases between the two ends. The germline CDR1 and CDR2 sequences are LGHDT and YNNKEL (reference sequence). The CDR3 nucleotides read TGTGCCAGCAGCCAAGATGGGCTCTATAGCACAGATACGCAGTATTTT. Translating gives CASSQDGLYSTDTQYF.

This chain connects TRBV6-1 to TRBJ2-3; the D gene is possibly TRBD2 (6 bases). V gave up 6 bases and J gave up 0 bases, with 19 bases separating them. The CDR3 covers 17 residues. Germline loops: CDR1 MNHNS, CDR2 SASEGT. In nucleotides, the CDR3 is TGTGCCAGCAGCCAACGAACACTAGCTATCAGCACAGATACGCAGTATTTT. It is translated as CASSQRTLAISTDTQYF.

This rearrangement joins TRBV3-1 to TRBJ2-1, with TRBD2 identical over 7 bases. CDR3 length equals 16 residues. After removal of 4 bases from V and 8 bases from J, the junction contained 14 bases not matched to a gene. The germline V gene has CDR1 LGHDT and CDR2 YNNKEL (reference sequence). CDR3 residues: CASSPPGLSVGDEQFF. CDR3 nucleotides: TGTGCCAGCAGCCCCCCGGGACTATCTGTTGGCGATGAGCAGTTCTTC.

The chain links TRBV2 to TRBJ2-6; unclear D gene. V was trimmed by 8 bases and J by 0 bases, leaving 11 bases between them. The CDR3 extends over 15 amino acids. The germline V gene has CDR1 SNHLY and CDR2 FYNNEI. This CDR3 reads CASEPVYSGANVLTF. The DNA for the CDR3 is TGTGCCAGCGAGCCAGTATACTCTGGGGCCAACGTCCTGACTTTC.

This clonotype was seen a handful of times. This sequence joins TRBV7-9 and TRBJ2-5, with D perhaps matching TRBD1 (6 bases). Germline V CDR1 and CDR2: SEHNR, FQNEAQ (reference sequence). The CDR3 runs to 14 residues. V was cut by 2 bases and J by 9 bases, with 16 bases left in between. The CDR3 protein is CASSLTGLPMAQYF. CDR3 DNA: TGTGCCAGCAGCTTAACAGGGTTACCCATGGCCCAGTACTTC.

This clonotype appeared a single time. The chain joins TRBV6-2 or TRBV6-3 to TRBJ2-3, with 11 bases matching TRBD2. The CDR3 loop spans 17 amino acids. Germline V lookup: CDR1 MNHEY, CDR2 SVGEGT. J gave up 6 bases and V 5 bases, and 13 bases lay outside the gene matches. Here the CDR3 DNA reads TGTGCCAGCAGTCGCACTAGCGGGAGATGGGGTTGGGATACGCAGTATTTT. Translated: CASSRTSGRWGWDTQYF.

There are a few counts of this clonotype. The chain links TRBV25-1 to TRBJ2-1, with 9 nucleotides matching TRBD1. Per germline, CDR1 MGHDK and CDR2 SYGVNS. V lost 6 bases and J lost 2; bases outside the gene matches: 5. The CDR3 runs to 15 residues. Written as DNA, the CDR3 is TGTGCCAGCAGAACCGGGACAGGGACCTACAATGAGCAGTTCTTC. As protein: CASRTGTGTYNEQFF.